This T cell receptor beta chain derives from a study of regulatory T cells in long-lasting Graves disease. Study-level background: Patients met the persistent Graves' disease definition after over 5 years of antithyroid drugs with positive TSH receptor antibodies. Study results and caveats: Researchers reported studying only peripheral blood, not thyroid tissue.

In this sample, this clonotype turned up many times. Antigen: not known. Assembly of TCR beta libraries relied on iRepertoire HTBI primers together with Arm-PCR of CDR3 regions. One entry per CDR3 protein results from TCRdb running MiXCR on the multiplex PCR reads. The table records around 400,000 distinct CDR3 sequences, 21% of them present only once. The CDR3 is 13 amino acids. V was clipped by 6 bases and J by 7 bases; unmatched bases: 7. As for time point: persistent/refractory GD, antithyroid drugs over 5 years with positive TRAb. Isolated PBMC RNA provided the starting material for the TCR library.

This TCR came from a female donor with Graves disease. This chain joins TRBV12-3 or TRBV12-4 and TRBJ1-2, with 8 positions matching TRBD1. This specimen consisted of peripheral blood mononuclear cells (PBMCs), obtained when the disease was refractory, from a patient treated with antithyroid drugs. CDR3 DNA sequence: TGTGCCAGCAGAGGGACAGGCTATTTTGGCTACACCTTC. It is translated as CASRGTGYFGYTF.